A selection of T cell receptor beta chains follows, all from one sample in a study of shared clonotypes between healthy human individuals. The table came from immunoSEQ multiplex PCR; TCRdb's copy has only in-frame clones and leaves some out. Among about half a million clones listed, 65% to 80% were seen once. The sample comprised PBMCs. These receptors were collected from a woman aged 35 to 49 in good health. Some clones in this sample may be carry-over from other donors' samples. Each CDR3 is given with its conserved first and last residue. D genes are given only for firm matches. The size entry is marked missing in some rows and otherwise reads once, few, many or a size class.

size | J | D | V | DNA | CDR3
- | TRBJ2-7 | - | TRBV11-2 | TGTGCCAGCAGCTTTGAGCGGTACTCCTACGAGCAGTACTTC | CASSFERYSYEQYF
once | TRBJ2-2 | - | TRBV7-2 | TGTGCCAGCAGCTTATCTGGGAACACCGGGGAGCTGTTTTTT | CASSLSGNTGELFF
- | TRBJ2-3 | - | TRBV6-1 | TGTGCCAGCAGTGCCGGGAAGGGGGCAGATACGCAGTATTTT | CASSAGKGADTQYF
few | TRBJ2-5 | - | TRBV7-9 | TGTGCCAGCAGCTTAGACGTTTTACAGGCCCAGTACTTC | CASSLDVLQAQYF
- | TRBJ1-2 | - | TRBV15 | TGTGCCACCAGCAGAGATTGGGGGAACTATGGCTACACCTTC | CATSRDWGNYGYTF
- | TRBJ2-2 | TRBD2 | TRBV5-5 | TGTGCCAGCAGCTTGGGGGCTAGCGGGACGAACACCGGGGAGCTGTTTTTT | CASSLGASGTNTGELFF
- | TRBJ2-1 | - | TRBV7-9 | TGTGCCAGCAGCTTAGGGGGTCACAGCTCCTACAATGAGCAGTTCTTC | CASSLGGHSSYNEQFF
few | TRBJ1-2 | - | TRBV28 | TGTGCCAGCAGTTTGTCGGCATATGGCTACACCTTC | CASSLSAYGYTF
- | TRBJ2-1 | TRBD1 | TRBV5-1 | TGCGCCAGCAGCCCCGGACAGGGGCGTTTAGAAAGCTCCTACAATGAGCAGTTCTTC | CASSPGQGRLESSYNEQFF
- | TRBJ1-2 | - | TRBV6-5 | TGTGCCAGCAGTATGGGTCAGGGGGGCTACACCTTC | CASSMGQGGYTF
few | TRBJ1-3 | TRBD1 | TRBV18 | TGTGCCAGCTCACTACGGACAGGGGTCGGAAACACCATATATTTT | CASSLRTGVGNTIYF
- | TRBJ2-2 | - | TRBV15 | TGTGCCACCAGCAGAGATCTAGGGGGCACCGGGGAGCTGTTTTTT | CATSRDLGGTGELFF
- | TRBJ2-4 | TRBD2 | TRBV5-1 | TGCGCCAGCAGCACGGGGACTAGCGGAGAGCTAGCCAAAAACATTCAGTACTTC | CASSTGTSGELAKNIQYF
- | TRBJ1-5 | - | TRBV28 | TGTGCCAGCAGTTTCCCCTTGGTCACACCTAGCAATCAGCCCCAGCATTTT | CASSFPLVTPSNQPQHF
- | TRBJ2-7 | - | TRBV5-8 | TGTGCCAGCACGAAGGGGGGGCCGAGTATAGGGCAGTACTTC | CASTKGGPSIGQYF
- | TRBJ1-2 | TRBD1 | TRBV7-9 | TGTGCCAGCAGCGCCCGACAGGGGGCGAGGGGCTACACCTTC | CASSARQGARGYTF
- | TRBJ2-2 | - | TRBV11-3 | TGTGCCAGCAGCCGAGCGGGCCCGAACACCGGGGAGCTGTTTTTT | CASSRAGPNTGELFF
- | TRBJ1-5 | - | TRBV11-2 | TGTGCCAGCAGCTTAGGGGGGGGGCAGTACAATCAGCCCCAGCATTTT | CASSLGGGQYNQPQHF
- | TRBJ2-7 | TRBD2 | TRBV19 | TGTGCCAGTAGCCGCTCCGGGACTAGCGCAACCTACGAGCAGTACTTC | CASSRSGTSATYEQYF
- | TRBJ1-1 | - | TRBV13 | TGTGCCAGCAGCCTTACTCAGGGAATCGGGGGCACTGAAGCTTTCTTT | CASSLTQGIGGTEAFF
- | TRBJ1-1 | TRBD1 | TRBV15 | TGTGCCACCAGCAGCCCGGGACAGTTGAACACTGAAGCTTTCTTT | CATSSPGQLNTEAFF
- | TRBJ2-1 | - | TRBV29-1 | TGCAGCGTTGTGGTCGTTGAGCAGTTCTTC | CSVVVVEQFF
- | TRBJ1-2 | - | TRBV2 | TGTGCCAGCAGAATACGGGACGCACTTGTGGTAGACACCTTC | CASRIRDALVVDTF
- | TRBJ1-2 | TRBD1 | TRBV10-3 | TGTGCCATCAGTGACAGGGGGCTACATGGCTACACCTTC | CAISDRGLHGYTF
- | TRBJ2-7 | TRBD1 | TRBV6-5 | TGTGCCAGCAGTTACTCGGGACAGGGCTCCTACGAGCAGTACTTC | CASSYSGQGSYEQYF
- | TRBJ2-7 | TRBD2 | TRBV7-2 | TGTGCCAGCAGCTTATTGCGGGAGAAACCCTACGAGCAGTACTTC | CASSLLREKPYEQYF
- | TRBJ2-7 | - | TRBV19 | TGTGCCAGTAGTATAGACCCGACGGTCCCCTACGAGCAGTACTTC | CASSIDPTVPYEQYF
- | TRBJ2-5 | TRBD2 | TRBV2 | TGTGCCAGCAGTCCACTAGCGGGATTGTCAGAGACCCAGTACTTC | CASSPLAGLSETQYF
few | TRBJ2-1 | - | TRBV5-1 | TGCGCCAGCAGCTTGGGGAGGGGCAGCTCCTACAATGAGCAGTTCTTC | CASSLGRGSSYNEQFF
few | TRBJ1-5 | - | TRBV4-2 | TGTGCCAGCAGCCATACCGGGCCCCCTTTGAAGCCCCAGCATTTT | CASSHTGPPLKPQHF
- | TRBJ2-7 | - | TRBV5-1 | TGCGCCAGCAGCTTGGGCTCTGGTCGCGAGCAGTACTTC | CASSLGSGREQYF
- | TRBJ2-7 | - | TRBV18 | TGTGCCAGCTCACCAGGGACGGGGTACGAGCAGTACTTC | CASSPGTGYEQYF
- | TRBJ1-1 | - | TRBV7-9 | TGCGCCAGCAGCTTAGACGGGGCTTCGTACACTGAAGCTTTCTTT | CASSLDGASYTEAFF
- | TRBJ2-1 | - | TRBV11-2 | TGTGCCAGCAGCTTAGATCGGGGCCATGAGCAGTTCTTC | CASSLDRGHEQFF
- | TRBJ2-3 | - | TRBV29-1 | TGCAGCGTTCGGACGGCCACAGATACGCAGTATTTT | CSVRTATDTQYF
few | TRBJ1-5 | TRBD1 | TRBV9 | TGTGCCAGCAGCCCAGGGGGAGAGCCCCAGCATTTT | CASSPGGEPQHF
- | TRBJ2-1 | TRBD2 | TRBV6-1 | TGTGCCAGCAGTGGTCTTAGCGGGTCCTACAATGAGCAGTTCTTC | CASSGLSGSYNEQFF
- | TRBJ1-1 | - | TRBV6-6 | TGTGCCAGCATCACGGAAGGGGGCACTGAAGCTTTCTTT | CASITEGGTEAFF
- | TRBJ2-7 | - | TRBV18 | TGTGCCAGCTCACGGTCGACTTACTCCTACGAGCAGTACTTC | CASSRSTYSYEQYF
- | TRBJ2-2 | - | TRBV5-1 | TGCGCCAGCAGCTTGGAAGGGGCCACCGGGGAGCTGTTTTTT | CASSLEGATGELFF
many | TRBJ1-2 | - | TRBV7-9 | TGTGCCAGCAGCTCCCATCAGGCGGAAAACTCCTATGGCTACACCTTC | CASSSHQAENSYGYTF
few | TRBJ2-2 | TRBD1 | TRBV5-1 | TGCGCCAGCAAGGCGGCAGGGGGCCTCGGGGCCACCGGGGAGCTGTTTTTT | CASKAAGGLGATGELFF
- | TRBJ1-6 | TRBD1 | TRBV9 | TGTGCCAGCAGTTTACAGGGGAATATAGATTCACCCCTCCACTTT | CASSLQGNIDSPLHF
- | TRBJ2-7 | - | TRBV15 | TGTGCCACCAGCAGAGGGGGGGAGAGGCGGCAGTACTTC | CATSRGGERRQYF
- | TRBJ2-5 | TRBD2 | TRBV29-1 | TGCAGCGTTGAACGGAGCGGGAGGGAGGTAGAGACCCAGTACTTC | CSVERSGREVETQYF
- | TRBJ2-7 | TRBD2 | TRBV4-2 | TGTGCCAGCAGCCTAACGATACCTAGCGGGACCTCCTACGAGCAGTACTTC | CASSLTIPSGTSYEQYF
- | TRBJ2-6 | TRBD1 | TRBV7-9 | TGTGCCAGCAGCTACACAGGGGACGGGGCCAACGTCCTGACTTTC | CASSYTGDGANVLTF
once | TRBJ2-7 | - | TRBV2 | TGTGCCAGCAGTGAAGGCCGGAACGAGCAGTACTTC | CASSEGRNEQYF
once | TRBJ2-4 | - | TRBV14 | TGTGCCAGCAGCCAATGGGTGGGAGAAGCCAAAAACATTCAGTACTTC | CASSQWVGEAKNIQYF
few | TRBJ1-5 | - | TRBV27 | TGTGCCAGCAGTACCAGCAATCAGCCCCAGCATTTT | CASSTSNQPQHF
few | TRBJ1-1 | - | TRBV5-1 | TGCGCCAGCAGCTTGGGCGGGAACACTGAAGCTTTCTTT | CASSLGGNTEAFF
once | TRBJ2-2 | - | TRBV4-1 | TGCGCCAGCAGCCAAGATGCACTGGGAAACACCGGGGAGCTGTTTTTT | CASSQDALGNTGELFF
- | TRBJ2-5 | TRBD2 | TRBV7-6 | TGTGCCAGCAGCTCCCCCAGGGCGGGGGAAGAGACCCAGTACTTC | CASSSPRAGEETQYF
- | TRBJ1-1 | TRBD1 | TRBV11-2 | TGTGCCAGCAGCCGAAACAGGGGGAACACTGAAGCTTTCTTT | CASSRNRGNTEAFF